The clone carrying this T cell receptor (beta chain) was seen a handful of times. Antigen: not known. Individual cDNA molecules were tagged with unique molecular identifiers. MiXCR, applied by TCRdb to the 5' RACE reads, yields one record per CDR3 protein. This sample yields about 27,000 distinct CDR3 sequences, of which about 4% are seen a single time; roughly 11% belongs to the top ten. This specimen belongs to a study of early T cells in non-severe SARS-CoV-2 infection. Study information: Unsorted whole blood bulk RNA was sequenced, with unpaired chains. Study results and caveats: Reliance on VDJdb matching favored anti-spike CD8 responses; private and CD4 specificities were missed.

The CDR3 runs to 14 residues. The ends were cut back, 9 bases at V and 0 bases at J, with 11 bases in the middle. CDR1 and CDR2 (germline): LNHDA, SQIVND (reference sequence). The rearrangement links TRBV19 to TRBJ1-4; no reliable D call. Input material: whole blood. The TCR was taken from an adult who was a healthcare worker with PCR-confirmed SARS-CoV-2 infection or an uninfected control (not recorded which). The CDR3 is CASHLLATNEKLFF. The CDR3 DNA sequence: TGTGCCAGCCACCTTTTAGCAACTAATGAAAAACTGTTTTTT.